The 18 T cell receptor beta chains given below trace back to one sample, sequenced in a study of breast tumors, draining lymph nodes, adjacent tissues. Breast cancer patients provided tissue from their axillary draining lymph nodes. From the multiplex PCR reads, TCRdb called clonotypes with MiXCR, one entry per CDR3 protein. This sample has around 230,000 distinct CDR3 sequences; about 30% occur once, and the top ten carry approximately 1.4%. Sequencing was performed on axillary lymph node tissue. These receptors were obtained from a female donor with breast cancer. Some clones in this sample may be carry-over from other donors' samples.

This clonotype occurred a few times. With a much larger clone just one base away, this may be a read error. The V and J genes are TRBV6-1 and TRBJ1-4; D may be TRBD1 (5 bases). Germline V lookup: CDR1 MNHNS, CDR2 SASEGT. Trimming took off 6 bases at V and 4 bases at J, with 12 bases between the two ends. The CDR3 runs to 14 residues. CDR3 amino acids: CASRPGADNEKLFF. The DNA of the CDR3 is TGTGCCAGCAGACCCGGGGCGGATAATGAAAAACTGTTTTTT.

The rearrangement links TRBV29-1 to TRBJ2-1; the D is unclear. Germline CDR1 reads SQVTM; CDR2 reads ANQGSEA. This CDR3 is built from 13 residues. V shed 1 base and J shed 2 bases, with 6 bases lying between them. The CDR3 DNA sequence: TGCAGCGTTGAAGGGGTCACCTACAATGAGCAGTTCTTC. This translates into CSVEGVTYNEQFF.

The chain has TRBV28 and TRBJ2-1; 9 nucleotides line up with TRBD2. This CDR3 has 15 residues. The germline gives CDR1 MDHEN, CDR2 SYDVKM. V lost 3 bases and J lost 5; bases outside the gene matches: 5. CDR3 sequence (DNA): TGTGCCAGCAGTTTTGACGGACTAGCGAACAATGAGCAGTTCTTC. Amino acid sequence: CASSFDGLANNEQFF. The full variable domain, rest sourced from reference TRBV28 and TRBJ2-1, is DVKVTQSSRYLVKRTGEKVFLECVQDMDHENMFWYRQDPGLGLRLIYFSYDVKMKEKGDIPEGYSVSREKKERFSLILESASTNQTSMYLCASSFDGLANNEQFFGPGTRLTVL.

As for this clonotype: A much larger clone is a single base away; this may be a read error. This rearrangement joins TRBV30 to TRBJ2-5; the match to TRBD1 covers 8 bases. Germline lookup yields CDR1 GTSNPN and CDR2 SVGIG (reference sequence). The CDR3 runs 11 residues. Losses at the gene ends were 8 bases for V and 5 bases for J; bases not matched to a gene: 4. CDR3 bases: TGTGCCCCCACAGGGGGGGAGACCCAGTACTTC. This translates into CAPTGGETQYF.

Notes on this clonotype: Since a much larger clone is just one base distant, this may be a read error. The chain joins TRBV27 to TRBJ2-5; unclear D gene. This CDR3 has 14 amino acids. CDR1 is MNHEY and CDR2 is SMNVEV in the germline V gene (reference sequence). CDR3 DNA sequence: TGTGCCAGCAGTTTATTTTCTGGCCAAGGGACCCAGTACTTC. Its translation is CASSLFSGQGTQYF.

The chain uses TRBV7-9 and TRBJ1-5; unclear D gene. The germline V gene encodes CDR1 SEHNR and CDR2 FQNEAQ (reference sequence). The ends were cut back, 10 bases at V and 0 bases at J, with 13 bases in the middle. The CDR3 has 14 residues. The CDR3 nucleotides are TGTGCCATACGATTTATGGATAGCAATCAGCCCCAGCATTTT. It yields the protein CAIRFMDSNQPQHF.

This clonotype has at least ten counts. The chain is built from TRBV6-2 or TRBV6-3 and TRBJ2-2, with D perhaps matching TRBD2 (6 bases). Trimming shortened V by 6 bases and J by 3 bases, and 14 bases separated the two germline ends. Germline CDR1 and CDR2: MNHEY and SVGEGT. The CDR3 is made up of 15 amino acids. In nucleotides, the CDR3 is TGTGCCAGCAGAATTCCGGGGACTTACACCGGGGAGCTGTTTTTT. Amino acids: CASRIPGTYTGELFF.

This clonotype was found many times. The J gene is TRBJ1-5, the V gene TRBV20-1, with 7 positions matching TRBD1. Germline values: CDR1 DFQATT, CDR2 SNEGSKA (reference sequence). J gave up 7 bases and V 5 bases, and 11 bases lay outside the gene matches. The CDR3 consists of 14 residues. The DNA of the CDR3 is TGCAGTGCTGGAGCAGGGGGTCCGAAACAGCCCCAGCATTTT. Translation: CSAGAGGPKQPQHF.

Many counts were recorded for this clonotype. V gene TRBV5-1 combines with J gene TRBJ2-1; D perhaps matches TRBD2 (5 bases). The V end lost 5 bases, the J end lost 0 bases, and 18 bases lay between the germline ends. From germline, CDR1 is SGHRS and CDR2 YFSETQ. This CDR3 comprises 17 residues. The CDR3 reads CASSLKSGHSSYNEQFF. CDR3 DNA sequence: TGCGCCAGCAGTCTAAAGAGCGGCCATAGCTCCTACAATGAGCAGTTCTTC.

This clonotype was recorded many times. The V gene is TRBV7-6, the J gene TRBJ2-7; the match to TRBD1 covers 9 bases. Germline V gives CDR1 SGHVS, CDR2 FNYEAQ. Trimming removed 5 bases from V and 6 bases from J; junction bases left unmatched: 2. This CDR3 comprises 12 residues. The DNA of the CDR3 is TGTGCCAGCAGCCCGACAGGGGGCGAGCAGTACTTC. It yields the protein CASSPTGGEQYF.

This clonotype occurred many times. The rearrangement links TRBV6-6 to TRBJ2-3; D is unresolved. Trimming left V 7 bases short and J 4 bases short, with 15 bases between. CDR1 is MNHNY, CDR2 SVGAGI, per germline (reference sequence). The CDR3 has 14 residues. The CDR3 DNA sequence: TGTGCCAGCAAAAGGGCCCCCTCTGCAGATACGCAGTATTTT. It codes for CASKRAPSADTQYF.

The sample holds many counts of this clonotype. V gene TRBV6-2 or TRBV6-3 combines with J gene TRBJ2-3; D gene unclear. The CDR3 contains 14 residues. Trimming took 2 bases from V and 1 from J, leaving 7 bases between them. The germline CDR1 and CDR2 sequences are MNHEY and SVGEGT. The CDR3 DNA reads as TGTGCCAGCAGTTACAGAGTGGGCACAGATACGCAGTATTTT. Protein product: CASSYRVGTDTQYF.

This clonotype occurred many times. J is TRBJ2-7 and V is TRBV6-1; no definite D call. This CDR3 comprises 15 residues. From germline, CDR1 is MNHNS and CDR2 SASEGT. Between the trimmed V and J ends, which lost 1 base and 0 bases, there was a span of 10 bases. CDR3 nucleotide sequence: TGTGCCAGCAGTGAAGAAGGCCTTAGCTCCTACGAGCAGTACTTC. Protein product: CASSEEGLSSYEQYF.

This clonotype showed up many times. This chain uses TRBV30 with TRBJ1-6; no definite D call. There are 13 residues in the CDR3. Between the trimmed V and J ends, which lost 0 bases and 5 bases, there was a span of 5 bases. The germline gives CDR1 GTSNPN, CDR2 SVGIG (reference sequence). DNA for the CDR3: TGTGCCTGGAGTGTAGAGCATAATTCACCCCTCCACTTT. Translation gives CAWSVEHNSPLHF.

This clonotype appeared many times. The V call is TRBV28, the J call TRBJ1-4; a possible D gene is TRBD1 (5 bases). The V gene lost 2 bases and the J gene lost 7 bases, with 11 bases spanning the gap. CDR1 and CDR2 (germline): MDHEN, SYDVKM. This CDR3 region has 14 residues. CDR3 loop: CASSLGAASEKLFF. For the CDR3, the DNA is TGTGCCAGCAGTTTAGGGGCAGCAAGTGAAAAACTGTTTTTT.

This clonotype was counted once. A read error may be the cause here, since a much bigger clone is one base away. The chain is built from TRBV20-1 and TRBJ2-1; 13 bases agree with TRBD2. J was trimmed by 12 bases and V by 4 bases; bases with no gene match: 9. CDR1 and CDR2 (germline): DFQATT, SNEGSKA (reference sequence). This CDR3 is 14 amino acids long. This chain's CDR3 is CSATTGTSGTVQFF. In nucleotides, the CDR3 is TGCAGTGCTACCACCGGGACTAGCGGGACTGTGCAGTTCTTC.

This clonotype was observed many times. The gene calls are TRBV2 and TRBJ1-2; D gene uncertain. V was shortened by 2 bases and J by 1 base, with 5 bases between the two germline ends. The germline V gene has CDR1 SNHLY and CDR2 FYNNEI. The CDR3 contains 13 residues. CDR3 sequence (DNA): TGTGCCAGCAGTGAATGGGGTAACTATGGCTACACCTTC. Translating it yields CASSEWGNYGYTF.

In regard to this clonotype: A junction boundary mismatches the germline segment, possibly from a read error. CDR3 sequence (DNA): TGTGCCAGCAGCCCCCGGGGGCCGGAGGTGAACATTCAGCACTTC. Amino acid sequence: CASSPRGPEVNIQHF. The chain combines TRBV7-9 with TRBJ2-4; D might be TRBD1 or TRBD2, each matching 6 bases. The germline V gene has CDR1 SEHNR and CDR2 FQNEAQ (reference sequence). The CDR3 has 15 amino acids. Drawing the rest from reference TRBV7-9 and TRBJ2-4, the complete variable domain is DTGVSQNPRHKITKRGQNVTFRCDPISEHNRLYWYRQTLGQGPEFLTYFQNEAQLEKSRLLSDRFSAERPKGSFSTLEIQRTEQGDSAMYLCASSPRGPEVNIQHFGAGTRLSVL.